Described below is a single TCR beta chain sequence and its context. This sample stems from a study of T cell changes during pregnancy in multiple sclerosis. TCRdb's table, derived via immunoSEQ multiplex PCR, lists solely in-frame clones and lacks some. The table includes tens of thousands of clones, 85% to 95% detected once. Germline V gives CDR1 LGHNA, CDR2 YNFKEQ. Trimming at V came to 4 bases and at J to 3 bases, leaving 8 bases not matched to a gene. The CDR3 spans 16 residues. This material consisted of peripheral blood, taken in the third trimester of pregnancy. The sequence was obtained from a female donor in good health, enrolled as a control in a pregnancy study. The V call is TRBV4-2, the J call TRBJ1-3; TRBD1 matches at 8 bases. Written as DNA, the CDR3 is TGTGCCAGCAGCCGAAGAGGAGACAGGGGTGGAAACACCATATATTTT. This gives the protein CASSRRGDRGGNTIYF.